Below are 27 T cell receptor beta chains sequenced from a single sample in a study of control samples from healthy donors and cancer patients (dated by TCRdb to the early 2020s). The library was obtained by the immunoSEQ multiplex PCR assay. The immuneACCESS repertoire file appears here via TCRdb, limited to in-frame rearrangements. These files lack a portion of the clones; in checked studies, under half of the deficit traces to unresolved V genes, and the cause of the others is not known. Across this sample there are under 80,000 clones, with around 93% seen only once. Clones ranked in the top ten supply 2.8% of the sample. The sequencing input was blood. Source of these receptors: a woman between 25 and 40 years old in good health.

The gene calls are TRBV6-5 and TRBJ2-7, with D possibly matching TRBD1 (6 bases). The CDR3 runs 14 residues. The ends were cut back, 6 bases at V and 3 bases at J, with 15 bases in the middle. Germline V gene sequence: CDR1 MNHEY, CDR2 SVGAGI. The CDR3 reads CASRPGQASYEQYF. The DNA for the CDR3 is TGTGCCAGCAGGCCGGGACAAGCCAGCTACGAGCAGTACTTC.

The V and J genes are TRBV27 and TRBJ1-6; D is ambiguous. The V and J ends lost 7 bases and 7 bases respectively, with 14 bases between them. Germline lookup yields CDR1 MNHEY and CDR2 SMNVEV (reference sequence). The CDR3 extends over 14 amino acids. CDR3 sequence reads: CASKVHVSNSPLHF. DNA of the CDR3: TGTGCCAGCAAGGTTCACGTTTCCAATTCACCCCTCCACTTT.

This clone has just one count. V is TRBV5-6 and J is TRBJ1-5; TRBD1 is a possible D gene (5 bases). The germline CDR1 and CDR2 sequences are SGHDT and YYEEEE. The CDR3 is made up of 12 amino acids. V lost 4 bases to trimming and J lost 9 bases, with 11 bases between them. This chain's CDR3 is CASSRGGTPQHF. In nucleotides, the CDR3 is TGTGCCAGCAGCCGAGGAGGGACGCCCCAGCATTTT.

The chain is built from TRBV12-3 or TRBV12-4 and TRBJ2-3, with D unresolved. The CDR3 contains 12 residues. With 8 bases removed from V and 4 bases from J, the gap between germline ends came to 10 bases. CDR3 nucleotide sequence: TGTGCCAGCGCCCGTCGCCCAGATACGCAGTATTTT. The encoded protein is CASARRPDTQYF.

V is TRBV6-6 and J is TRBJ1-5, with TRBD1 identical over 9 bases. The germline gives CDR1 MNHNY, CDR2 SVGAGI (reference sequence). The CDR3 covers 17 residues. J gave up 7 bases and V 5 bases, and 15 bases lay outside the gene matches. The CDR3 loop reads CASSLTSTGGSKQPQHF. In nucleotides, the CDR3 is TGTGCCAGCAGTCTTACTTCTACAGGGGGCTCAAAACAGCCCCAGCATTTT.

The gene calls are TRBV5-8 and TRBJ1-1; weak D call: TRBD1 (5 bases). V lost 4 bases to trimming and J lost 11 bases, with 15 bases between them. CDR1 is SGHTS and CDR2 is YDEGEE in the germline V gene. The length of the CDR3 is 12 residues. CDR3 in DNA: TGTGCCAGCAGCCGGCAATTCAGGGTTGCTTTCTTT. Translated: CASSRQFRVAFF.

The V gene is TRBV7-9, the J gene TRBJ2-1, with 7 bases aligning to TRBD2. Germline loops: CDR1 SEHNR, CDR2 FQNEAQ (reference sequence). The CDR3 spans 13 residues. The J segment lost 6 bases and the V segment lost 3 bases, leaving 2 bases of the junction unmatched. CDR3 region: CASSFRGVNEQFF. CDR3 nucleotides: TGTGCCAGCAGCTTCCGGGGGGTCAATGAGCAGTTCTTC.

This clone came up once. The V gene is TRBV14, the J gene TRBJ2-3; D is unresolved. CDR1 is SGHDN and CDR2 is FVKESK in the germline V gene. The ends were cut back, 4 bases at V and 4 bases at J, with 12 bases in the middle. The CDR3 covers 14 residues. CDR3 DNA sequence: TGTGCCAGCAGCCTAAGGCTGGTCTCAGATACGCAGTATTTT. Translating gives CASSLRLVSDTQYF.

The V gene is TRBV11-2, the J gene TRBJ1-1; D is uncertain. The germline gives CDR1 SGHAT, CDR2 FQNNGV. V was clipped by 5 bases and J by 11 bases, with 18 bases between them. The CDR3 contains 13 residues. The CDR3 nucleotides read TGTGCCAGCAGCAGGCAGGACGGCCTGCAGGCTTTCTTT. It specifies CASSRQDGLQAFF.

The CDR3 region is CASRTSTEAFF. CDR3 bases: TGTGCCAGCAGGACATCCACTGAAGCTTTCTTT. V is TRBV28 and J is TRBJ1-1; D ambiguous. This CDR3 region has 11 residues. V lost 6 bases and J lost 4, with 6 bases in between. Looked up from germline, CDR1 is MDHEN and CDR2 is SYDVKM.

This chain uses TRBV4-1 with TRBJ2-1; D might be TRBD1 (6 bases). The CDR3 is 17 amino acids. In germline, CDR1 is MGHRA, CDR2 YSYEKL. Trimming pared 4 bases from V and 8 bases from J, leaving 24 bases between. CDR3 nucleotide sequence: TGCGCCAGCAGCCCCCCTCGTCCAAAATTAGGGGGTGATGAGCAGTTCTTC. It codes for CASSPPRPKLGGDEQFF.

This chain connects TRBV19 to TRBJ1-3; the D gene is possibly TRBD1 (6 bases). The CDR3 is 15 residues long. CDR1 LNHDA and CDR2 SQIVND come from the germline V gene (reference sequence). Trimming removed 10 bases at V and 0 bases at J, with 16 bases between. The DNA for the CDR3 is TGTGCCACCCAACGGGCGGGGGCCTCTGGAAACACCATATATTTT. Amino acids: CATQRAGASGNTIYF.

The genes are TRBV2 and TRBJ1-2; D is ambiguous. The CDR3 has 15 amino acids. Germline-derived CDR1 and CDR2 are SNHLY and FYNNEI. V lost 8 bases and J lost 0, with 16 bases in between. The DNA of the CDR3 is TGTGCCAGCGGCGGTGGTGGGAGAGCTAACTATGGCTACACCTTC. It translates to CASGGGGRANYGYTF.

This chain uses TRBV6-5 with TRBJ1-5; the D is unclear. The CDR3 totals 15 residues. Germline V CDR1 and CDR2: MNHEY, SVGAGI. V was shortened by 6 bases and J by 3 bases, with 15 bases between the two germline ends. The CDR3 region has the DNA TGTGCCAGCAGCCGCGGAAAGGCCATCAATCAGCCCCAGCATTTT. Protein sequence: CASSRGKAINQPQHF.

The gene calls are TRBV14 and TRBJ1-6; D ambiguous. From germline, CDR1 is SGHDN and CDR2 FVKESK. The CDR3 is 16 residues long. The V end lost 2 bases, the J end lost 7 bases, and 15 bases lay between the germline ends. CDR3 sequence (DNA): TGTGCCAGCAGCCAAATTTATGGAGTGACCAATTCACCCCTCCACTTT. Its protein product is CASSQIYGVTNSPLHF.

J is TRBJ1-2 and V is TRBV19; TRBD1 might be the D (6 bases). V lost 7 bases and J lost 8, with 20 bases in between. This CDR3 spans 14 amino acids. Germline assignment: CDR1 LNHDA and CDR2 SQIVND (reference sequence). CDR3 DNA: TGTGCCAGTAACACAGGGTCCCTACCTAGGGGCTACACCTTC. Its protein is CASNTGSLPRGYTF.

This sequence joins TRBV19 and TRBJ2-3; no firm D call. V shed 3 bases and J shed 2 bases, with 6 bases lying between them. The CDR3 runs to 13 residues. Germline CDR1 and CDR2: LNHDA and SQIVND (reference sequence). The CDR3 protein is CASSITDTDTQYF. The CDR3 DNA is TGTGCCAGTAGTATCACAGACACAGATACGCAGTATTTT. The full variable domain, completed using reference TRBV19 and TRBJ2-3, is DGGITQSPKYLFRKEGQNVTLSCEQNLNHDAMYWYRQDPGQGLRLIYYSQIVNDFQKGDIAEGYSVSREKKESFPLTVTSAQKNPTAFYLCASSITDTDTQYFGPGTRLTVL.

The genes are TRBV5-1 and TRBJ1-2; possible D gene TRBD1, 5 bases. This CDR3 contains 13 residues. The V end lost 0 bases, the J end lost 6 bases, and 9 bases lay between the germline ends. Per germline, CDR1 SGHRS and CDR2 YFSETQ. DNA of the CDR3: TGCGCCAGCAGCTTGGCCGGGACCGATGGCTACACCTTC. Its protein product is CASSLAGTDGYTF.

The rearrangement links TRBV4-1 to TRBJ1-2, with a weak D call TRBD1 (5 bases). The ends were cut back, 0 bases at V and 2 bases at J, with 7 bases in the middle. The CDR3 has 14 residues. Germline V gives CDR1 MGHRA, CDR2 YSYEKL. CDR3 bases: TGCGCCAGCAGCCAAGAACCAGGGAACTATGGCTACACCTTC. It translates to CASSQEPGNYGYTF.

The rearrangement uses TRBV6-1 and TRBJ1-5, with 7 nucleotides matching TRBD1. The CDR3 sequence is 22 residues long. After removal of 0 bases from V and 1 base from J, the junction contained 21 bases not matched to a gene. Germline V lookup: CDR1 MNHNS, CDR2 SASEGT. Written as DNA, the CDR3 is TGTGCCAGCAGTGAAGCGCCCCTAAAACAGGGGCGCGTCGGTATGAGCAATCAGCCCCAGCATTTT. This sequence encodes CASSEAPLKQGRVGMSNQPQHF.

The chain joins TRBV27 to TRBJ1-4; D not resolved. The CDR3 spans 12 residues. Germline V gives CDR1 MNHEY, CDR2 SMNVEV (reference sequence). The V end lost 4 bases, the J end lost 0 bases, and 0 bases lay between the germline ends. The CDR3 DNA follows: TGTGCCAGCAGTTCAACTAATGAAAAACTGTTTTTT. The encoded protein is CASSSTNEKLFF.

V and J are TRBV7-3 and TRBJ1-1; D unresolved. The CDR3 totals 15 residues. CDR1 SGHTA and CDR2 FQGTGA come from the germline V gene. The ends were cut back, 6 bases at V and 0 bases at J, with 14 bases in the middle. As DNA, the CDR3 is TGTGCCAGCAGGTCCCAGACGGGAGTGAACACTGAAGCTTTCTTT. It encodes CASRSQTGVNTEAFF.

The gene calls are TRBV4-1 and TRBJ1-1; a possible D gene is TRBD1 (6 bases). V lost 6 bases and J lost 5, with 13 bases in between. The CDR3 sequence is 13 residues long. CDR1 is MGHRA, CDR2 YSYEKL, per germline. The CDR3 reads CASRRGASTEAFF. The CDR3 bases are TGCGCCAGCAGAAGGGGGGCTAGTACTGAAGCTTTCTTT.

The chain links TRBV5-6 to TRBJ2-3; 8 positions agree with TRBD2. The CDR3 is made up of 14 amino acids. The J segment lost 2 bases and the V segment lost 4 bases, leaving 3 bases of the junction unmatched. The germline CDR1 and CDR2 sequences are SGHDT and YYEEEE. CDR3 sequence (DNA): TGTGCCAGCAGCCCGGGGGGGTCCACAGATACGCAGTATTTT. Translation gives CASSPGGSTDTQYF.

This chain connects TRBV2 to TRBJ1-2; unclear D gene. This CDR3 spans 11 amino acids. Germline-derived CDR1 and CDR2 are SNHLY and FYNNEI. With 8 bases removed from V and 2 bases from J, the gap between germline ends came to 6 bases. In DNA form, the CDR3 reads TGTGCCAGCTTAGGGAACTATGGCTACACCTTC. It codes for CASLGNYGYTF.

This chain joins TRBV5-5 and TRBJ2-3; 12 positions match TRBD2. Germline loops: CDR1 SGHKS, CDR2 YYEKEE (reference sequence). The V segment lost 4 bases and the J segment 2 bases; nucleotides outside the gene matches: 17. The CDR3 length is 20 residues. CDR3: CASSAYPDPTSGGTTDTQYF. The CDR3 DNA reads as TGTGCCAGCAGCGCATACCCGGATCCGACTAGCGGGGGCACCACAGATACGCAGTATTTT.

This clone was seen only once. The chain employs TRBV25-1 and TRBJ2-6; 7 bases agree with TRBD2. CDR3 length equals 18 residues. Germline lookup yields CDR1 MGHDK and CDR2 SYGVNS. Trimming removed 6 bases from V and 4 bases from J; junction bases left unmatched: 15. This CDR3 is CASSPRPAGEEGANVLTF. CDR3 DNA: TGTGCCAGCAGCCCACGTCCGGCGGGGGAAGAAGGGGCCAACGTCCTGACTTTC.